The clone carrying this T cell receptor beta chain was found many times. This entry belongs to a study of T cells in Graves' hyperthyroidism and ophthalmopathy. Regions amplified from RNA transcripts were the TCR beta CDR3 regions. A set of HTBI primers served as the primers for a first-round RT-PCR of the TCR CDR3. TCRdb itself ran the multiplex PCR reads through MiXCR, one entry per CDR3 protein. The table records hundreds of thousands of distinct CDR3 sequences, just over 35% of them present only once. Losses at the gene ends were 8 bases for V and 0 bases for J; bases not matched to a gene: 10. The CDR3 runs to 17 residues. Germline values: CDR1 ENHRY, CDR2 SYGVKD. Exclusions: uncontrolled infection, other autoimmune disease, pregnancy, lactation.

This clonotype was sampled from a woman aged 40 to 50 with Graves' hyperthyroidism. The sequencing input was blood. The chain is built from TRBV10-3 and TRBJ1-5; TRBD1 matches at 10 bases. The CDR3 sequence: CAIAPGDRGLSNQPQHF. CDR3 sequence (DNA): TGTGCCATCGCGCCAGGGGACAGGGGACTTAGCAATCAGCCCCAGCATTTT.